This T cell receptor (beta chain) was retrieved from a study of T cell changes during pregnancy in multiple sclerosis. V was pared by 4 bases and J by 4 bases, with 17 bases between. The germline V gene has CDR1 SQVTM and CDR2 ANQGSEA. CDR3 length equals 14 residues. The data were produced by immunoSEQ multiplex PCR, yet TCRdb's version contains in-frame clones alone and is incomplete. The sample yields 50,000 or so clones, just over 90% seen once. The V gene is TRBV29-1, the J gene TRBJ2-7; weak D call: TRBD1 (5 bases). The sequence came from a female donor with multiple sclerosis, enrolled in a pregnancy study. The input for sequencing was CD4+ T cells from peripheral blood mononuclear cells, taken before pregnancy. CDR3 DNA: TGCAGCGTTGTGCCAATAAAGGGGCGGTACGAGCAGTACTTC. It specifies CSVVPIKGRYEQYF.